This T cell receptor beta chain was captured in a study of identifying expanded T cells in peripheral blood. Study-level points and caveats: Across healthy donors, higher total template counts meant significantly greater approximately 2-week count variance. Technical replicates showed around 1.2 changed clones; around two weeks about 16.4; four weeks 19.

As for this clone: As yet, its antigen is unknown.

During the collection period, no donor immune events like infections were recorded. Sequencing was performed with immunoSEQ multiplex PCR; in TCRdb, only in-frame clones are kept and a portion is missing. The sample includes 85,000 to 95,000 clones, about 90% seen only once; the top ten take about 3.9%. Specimen: blood. The origin of this receptor is a person aged 18 to 75 in good health.

In DNA form, the CDR3 reads TGTGCCAGCAGAGAGCGGGGCGAATCCTACGAGCAGTACTTC. Its protein product is CASRERGESYEQYF. This chain links TRBV2 with TRBJ2-7; TRBD2 aligns across 7 bases. This CDR3 is 14 amino acids long. Trimming removed 6 bases from V and 1 base from J; junction bases left unmatched: 6. Germline loops: CDR1 SNHLY, CDR2 FYNNEI. The full variable domain, in which reference TRBV2 and TRBJ2-7 provide the parts outside the CDR3, is EPEVTQTPSHQVTQMGQEVILRCVPISNHLYFYWYRQILGQKVEFLVSFYNNEISEKSEIFDDQFSVERPDGSNFTLKIRSTKLEDSAMYFCASRERGESYEQYFGPGTRLTVT.